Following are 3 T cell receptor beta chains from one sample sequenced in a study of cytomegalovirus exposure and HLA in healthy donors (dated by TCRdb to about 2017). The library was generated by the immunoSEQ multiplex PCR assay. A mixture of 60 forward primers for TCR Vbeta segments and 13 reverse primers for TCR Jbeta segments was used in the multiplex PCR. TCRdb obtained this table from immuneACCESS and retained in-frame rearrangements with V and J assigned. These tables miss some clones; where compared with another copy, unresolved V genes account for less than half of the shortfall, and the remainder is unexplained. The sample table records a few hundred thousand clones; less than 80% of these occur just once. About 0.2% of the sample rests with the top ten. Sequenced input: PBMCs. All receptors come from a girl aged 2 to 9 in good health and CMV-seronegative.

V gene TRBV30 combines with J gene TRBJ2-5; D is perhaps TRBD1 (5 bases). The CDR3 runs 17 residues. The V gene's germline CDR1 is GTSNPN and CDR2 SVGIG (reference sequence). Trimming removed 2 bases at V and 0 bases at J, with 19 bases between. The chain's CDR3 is CAWSPPRQTRYQETQYF. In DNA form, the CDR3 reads TGTGCCTGGAGTCCTCCTAGACAGACAAGGTACCAAGAGACCCAGTACTTC.

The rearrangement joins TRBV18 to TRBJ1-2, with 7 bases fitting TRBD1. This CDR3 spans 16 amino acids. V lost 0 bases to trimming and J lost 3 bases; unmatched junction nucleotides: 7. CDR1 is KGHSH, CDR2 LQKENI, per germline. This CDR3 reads CASSPPDRALDYGYTF. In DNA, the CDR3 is TGTGCCAGCTCACCACCCGACAGGGCCCTCGACTATGGCTACACCTTC.

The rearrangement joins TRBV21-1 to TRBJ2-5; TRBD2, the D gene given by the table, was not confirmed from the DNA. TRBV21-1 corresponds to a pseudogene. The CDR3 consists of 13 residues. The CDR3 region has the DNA TGTGCCAGCCCCCGGGGGTCCCCTGGGACCCAGTACTTC. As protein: CASPRGSPGTQYF.